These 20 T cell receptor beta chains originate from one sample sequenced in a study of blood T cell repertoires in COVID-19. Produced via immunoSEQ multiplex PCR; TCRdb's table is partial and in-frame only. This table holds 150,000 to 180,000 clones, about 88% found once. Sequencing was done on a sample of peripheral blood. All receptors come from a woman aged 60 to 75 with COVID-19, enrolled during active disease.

CDR3 region: CASSPSASGDGELFF. As DNA, the CDR3 is TGTGCCAGCTCACCGTCGGCTAGCGGGGACGGGGAGCTGTTTTTT. The chain employs TRBV18 and TRBJ2-2; TRBD2 agrees at 9 bases. Germline-derived CDR1 and CDR2 are KGHSH and LQKENI. With V trimmed by 3 bases and J by 7 bases, 6 bases remained unmatched. The CDR3 has 15 amino acids.

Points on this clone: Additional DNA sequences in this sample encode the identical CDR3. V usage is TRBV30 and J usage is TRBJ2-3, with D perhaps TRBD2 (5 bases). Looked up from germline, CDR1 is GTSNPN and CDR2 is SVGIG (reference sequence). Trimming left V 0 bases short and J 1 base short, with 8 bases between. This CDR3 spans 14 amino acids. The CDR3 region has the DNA TGTGCCTGGAGTGTAAGCGGAGGCACAGATACGCAGTATTTT. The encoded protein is CAWSVSGGTDTQYF.

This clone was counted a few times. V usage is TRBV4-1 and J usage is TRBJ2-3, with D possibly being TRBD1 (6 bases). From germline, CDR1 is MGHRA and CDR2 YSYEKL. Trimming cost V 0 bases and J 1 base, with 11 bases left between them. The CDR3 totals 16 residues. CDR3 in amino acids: CASSQDSGAGTDTQYF. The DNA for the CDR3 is TGCGCCAGCAGCCAAGATTCAGGGGCTGGCACAGATACGCAGTATTTT.

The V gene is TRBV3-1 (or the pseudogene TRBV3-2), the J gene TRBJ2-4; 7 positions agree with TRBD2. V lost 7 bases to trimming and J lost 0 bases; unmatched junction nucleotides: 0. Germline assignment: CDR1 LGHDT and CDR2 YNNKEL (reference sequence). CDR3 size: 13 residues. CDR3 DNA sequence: TGTGCCAGCACGGGAGGAGCCAAAAACATTCAGTACTTC. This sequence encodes CASTGGAKNIQYF.

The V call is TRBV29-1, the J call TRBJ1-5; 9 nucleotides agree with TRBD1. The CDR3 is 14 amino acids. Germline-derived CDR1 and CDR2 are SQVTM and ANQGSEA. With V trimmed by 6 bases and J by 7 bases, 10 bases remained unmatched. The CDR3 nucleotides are TGCAGCGTCGCCGGGACAGGGCTTGAGCAGCCCCAGCATTTT. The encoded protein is CSVAGTGLEQPQHF.

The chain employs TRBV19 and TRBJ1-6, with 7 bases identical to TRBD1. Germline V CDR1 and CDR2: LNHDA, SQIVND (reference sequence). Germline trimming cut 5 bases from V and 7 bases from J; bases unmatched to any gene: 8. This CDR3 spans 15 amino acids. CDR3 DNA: TGTGCCAGTAGTCCCCCGGACAGGCCCAATTCACCCCTCCACTTT. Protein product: CASSPPDRPNSPLHF.

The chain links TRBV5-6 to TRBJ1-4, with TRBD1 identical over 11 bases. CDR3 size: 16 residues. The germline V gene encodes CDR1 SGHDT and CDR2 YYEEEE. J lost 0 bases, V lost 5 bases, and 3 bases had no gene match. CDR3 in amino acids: CASRRTGGSTNEKLFF. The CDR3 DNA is TGTGCCAGCAGACGGACAGGGGGCTCAACTAATGAAAAACTGTTTTTT.

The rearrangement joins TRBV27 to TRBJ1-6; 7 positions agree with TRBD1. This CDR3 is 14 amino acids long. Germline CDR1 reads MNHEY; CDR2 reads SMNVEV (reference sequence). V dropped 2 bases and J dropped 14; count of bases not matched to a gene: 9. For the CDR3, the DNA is TGTGCCAGCAGTTTACCTGACAGGGTCCGCACCCTCCACTTT. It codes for CASSLPDRVRTLHF.

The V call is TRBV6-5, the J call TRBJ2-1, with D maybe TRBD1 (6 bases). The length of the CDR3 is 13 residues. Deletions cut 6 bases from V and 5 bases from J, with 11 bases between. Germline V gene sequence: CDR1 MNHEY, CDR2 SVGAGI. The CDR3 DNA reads TGTGCCAGCAGGAGAAGGGGGAACAATGAGCAGTTCTTC. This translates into CASRRRGNNEQFF.

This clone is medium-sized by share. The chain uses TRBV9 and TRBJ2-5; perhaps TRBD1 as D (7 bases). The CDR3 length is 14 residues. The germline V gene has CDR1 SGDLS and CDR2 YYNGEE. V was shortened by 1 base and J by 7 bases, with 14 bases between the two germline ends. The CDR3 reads CASSVIGQEGTQYF. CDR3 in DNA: TGTGCCAGCAGCGTAATCGGACAGGAGGGGACCCAGTACTTC.

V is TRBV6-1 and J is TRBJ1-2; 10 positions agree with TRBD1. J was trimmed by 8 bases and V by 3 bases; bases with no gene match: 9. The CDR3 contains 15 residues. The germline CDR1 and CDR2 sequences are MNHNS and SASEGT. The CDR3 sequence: CASSELTGGASGYTF. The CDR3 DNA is TGTGCCAGCAGTGAGTTGACAGGGGGCGCATCCGGCTACACCTTC.

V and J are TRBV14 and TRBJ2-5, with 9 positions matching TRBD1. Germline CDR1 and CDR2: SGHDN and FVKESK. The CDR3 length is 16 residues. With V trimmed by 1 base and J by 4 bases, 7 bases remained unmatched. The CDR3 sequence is CASSQADRGWGETQYF. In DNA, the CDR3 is TGTGCCAGCAGCCAAGCGGACAGGGGTTGGGGAGAGACCCAGTACTTC. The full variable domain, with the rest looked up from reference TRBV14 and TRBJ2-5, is EAGVTQFPSHSVIEKGQTVTLRCDPISGHDNLYWYRRVMGKEIKFLLHFVKESKQDESGMPNNRFLAERTGGTYSTLKVQPAELEDSGVYFCASSQADRGWGETQYFGPGTRLLVL.

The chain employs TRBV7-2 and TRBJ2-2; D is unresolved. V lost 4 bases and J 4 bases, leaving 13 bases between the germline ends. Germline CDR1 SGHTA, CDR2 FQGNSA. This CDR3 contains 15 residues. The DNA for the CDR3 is TGTGCCAGCAGCTCCCGTTCCTCCGGCACCGGGGAGCTGTTTTTT. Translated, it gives CASSSRSSGTGELFF. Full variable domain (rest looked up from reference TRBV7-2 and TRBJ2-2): GAGVSQSPSNKVTEKGKDVELRCDPISGHTALYWYRQSLGQGLEFLIYFQGNSAPDKSGLPSDRFSAERTGGSVSTLTIQRTQQEDSAVYLCASSSRSSGTGELFFGEGSRLTVL.

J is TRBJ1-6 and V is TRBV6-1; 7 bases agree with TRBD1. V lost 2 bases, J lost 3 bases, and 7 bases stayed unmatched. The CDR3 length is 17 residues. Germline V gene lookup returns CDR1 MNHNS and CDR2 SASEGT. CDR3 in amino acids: CASSETPGGIYNSPLHF. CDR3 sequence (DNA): TGTGCCAGCAGTGAAACCCCAGGGGGGATCTATAATTCACCCCTCCACTTT.

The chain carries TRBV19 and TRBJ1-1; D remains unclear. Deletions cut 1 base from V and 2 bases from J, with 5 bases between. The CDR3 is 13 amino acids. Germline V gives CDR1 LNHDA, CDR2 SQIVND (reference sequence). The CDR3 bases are TGTGCCAGTAGTATAGGACACAACACTGAAGCTTTCTTT. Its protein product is CASSIGHNTEAFF.

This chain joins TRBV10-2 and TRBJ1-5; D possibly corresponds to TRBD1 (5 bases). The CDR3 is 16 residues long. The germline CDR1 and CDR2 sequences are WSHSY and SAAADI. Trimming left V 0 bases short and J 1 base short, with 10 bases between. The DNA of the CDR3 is TGCGCCAGCAGTGAGTCGTGGGGGGTGAGCAATCAGCCCCAGCATTTT. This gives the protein CASSESWGVSNQPQHF.

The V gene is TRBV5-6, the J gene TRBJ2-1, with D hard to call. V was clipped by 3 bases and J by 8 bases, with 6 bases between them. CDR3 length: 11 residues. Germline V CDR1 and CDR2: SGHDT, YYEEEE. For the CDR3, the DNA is TGTGCCAGCAGCTCAAGAGATGAGCAGTTCTTC. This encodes CASSSRDEQFF.

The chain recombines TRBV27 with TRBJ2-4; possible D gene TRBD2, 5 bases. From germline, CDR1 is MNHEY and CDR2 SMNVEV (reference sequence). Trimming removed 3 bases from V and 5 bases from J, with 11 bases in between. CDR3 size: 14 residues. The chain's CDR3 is CASSFNGEQNIQYF. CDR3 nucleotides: TGTGCCAGCAGTTTCAACGGGGAACAAAACATTCAGTACTTC.

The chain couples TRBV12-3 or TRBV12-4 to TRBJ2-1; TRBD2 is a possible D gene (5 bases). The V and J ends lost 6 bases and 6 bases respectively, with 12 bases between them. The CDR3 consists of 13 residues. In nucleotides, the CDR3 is TGTGCCAGCAGACAGCCGGGATTCAATGAGCAGTTCTTC. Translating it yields CASRQPGFNEQFF.

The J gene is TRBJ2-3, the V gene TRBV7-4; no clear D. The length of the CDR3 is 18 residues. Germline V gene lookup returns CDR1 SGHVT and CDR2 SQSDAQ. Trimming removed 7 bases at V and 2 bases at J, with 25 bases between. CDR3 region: CASTPGTTDSLPTDTQYF. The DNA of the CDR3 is TGTGCCAGCACTCCCGGTACTACGGATTCCCTGCCCACAGATACGCAGTATTTT.